The 7 T cell receptor beta chains below were found in one sample sequenced in a study of blood T cell repertoires in COVID-19. Sequencing used immunoSEQ multiplex PCR; TCRdb keeps in-frame clones, though not all of them. The sample shows about 380,000 clones, 90% of them seen only once. Material for sequencing was peripheral blood. The receptors come from a man between 18 and 29 years old with active or convalescent COVID-19.

Notes on this clone: One end of the junction does not line up with germline, which may come from a read error. J is TRBJ2-2 and V is TRBV7-7; no clear D. Germline values: CDR1 SSHAT, CDR2 FNYEAQ (reference sequence). The CDR3 totals 13 residues. The CDR3 bases are TGTGCTAGCAGCTTTAAGAACACCGGGGAGCTGTTTTTT. Residues: CASSFKNTGELFF.

The rearrangement joins TRBV19 to TRBJ1-2; maybe TRBD1 (5 bases). The germline V gene has CDR1 LNHDA and CDR2 SQIVND (reference sequence). Trimming took 3 bases from V and 7 from J, leaving 12 bases between them. This CDR3 region has 13 residues. The CDR3 coding sequence is TGTGCCAGTAGTATCCCCAGGGTTCCTGGCTACACCTTC. Translating it yields CASSIPRVPGYTF. Drawing the rest from reference TRBV19 and TRBJ1-2, the complete variable domain is DGGITQSPKYLFRKEGQNVTLSCEQNLNHDAMYWYRQDPGQGLRLIYYSQIVNDFQKGDIAEGYSVSREKKESFPLTVTSAQKNPTAFYLCASSIPRVPGYTFGSGTRLTVV.

The rearrangement joins TRBV11-2 to TRBJ1-1, with a possible D match to TRBD1 (5 bases). Trimming stripped 5 bases from V and 8 bases from J, with 9 bases between. Germline CDR1 SGHAT, CDR2 FQNNGV. The CDR3 contains 11 residues. The CDR3 nucleotides are TGTGCCAGCAGCAACCCAGGGGAAGCTTTCTTT. It is translated as CASSNPGEAFF.

The chain combines TRBV27 with TRBJ2-3, with D perhaps matching TRBD2 (5 bases). V lost 6 bases to trimming and J lost 11 bases, with 15 bases between them. The germline CDR1 and CDR2 sequences are MNHEY and SMNVEV (reference sequence). There are 12 residues in the CDR3. CDR3 DNA: TGTGCCAGCAGCTACTCGGGGATACGGCAGTATTTT. It encodes CASSYSGIRQYF.

The chain uses TRBV18 and TRBJ1-1, with 7 bases that match TRBD1. The J segment lost 5 bases and the V segment lost 0 bases, leaving 9 bases of the junction unmatched. CDR3 length: 16 residues. In germline, CDR1 is KGHSH, CDR2 LQKENI. As DNA, the CDR3 is TGTGCCAGCTCACCACCGGATAGGGGGCGGGTTACTGAAGCTTTCTTT. This codes for CASSPPDRGRVTEAFF. The complete variable domain, with remaining parts taken from reference TRBV18 and TRBJ1-1, reads NAGVMQNPRHLVRRRGQEARLRCSPMKGHSHVYWYRQLPEEGLKFMVYLQKENIIDESGMPKERFSAEFPKEGPSILRIQQVVRGDSAAYFCASSPPDRGRVTEAFFGQGTRLTVV.

On this clone: At the DNA level, this CDR3 is encoded by other sequences in the same sample as well. V usage is TRBV5-6 and J usage is TRBJ1-1, with D hard to call. The CDR3 has 14 amino acids. The germline V and J ends were trimmed by 0 bases and 1 base, with 7 bases remaining between them. The germline V gene has CDR1 SGHDT and CDR2 YYEEEE. The CDR3 DNA reads as TGTGCCAGCAGCTTGGGAACAGCGAACACTGAAGCTTTCTTT. This gives the protein CASSLGTANTEAFF.

The V call is TRBV3-1 (or the pseudogene TRBV3-2), the J call TRBJ2-7; no clear D. V was cut by 4 bases and J by 5 bases, with 15 bases left in between. Germline V gene data show CDR1 as LGHDT and CDR2 as YNNKEL (reference sequence). CDR3 length equals 14 residues. The CDR3 region is CASSPRLGRDEQYF. The CDR3 DNA reads TGTGCCAGCAGCCCGAGGCTGGGTCGGGACGAGCAGTACTTC.